This paragraph covers one TCR beta chain sequence. Its binding antigen is unknown. No qualities accompany the bases; no much larger clone lies one base away. Whole blood was collected in K2EDTA tubes by collaborating institutions according to the institutions' own protocols. For TCRbeta analysis, collaborator samples were shipped as frozen whole blood, as isolated PBMCs, or as DNA extracted from either sample type. The immunoSEQ Assay, a bias-controlled multiplex PCR, was used to amplify TCRbeta CDR3 regions from genomic DNA. Under the source paper's analysis protocol: Within the assay, amplification of reference gene primers was used to estimate how many nucleated cells each sample contained. Sequence reads were collapsed and filtered to measure the absolute abundance of every unique TCRbeta CDR3 rearrangement. For each sample, productive Simpson clonality was calculated as the square root of Simpson's diversity index across productive rearrangements. Sourced from immuneACCESS, this table was stored by TCRdb with only in-frame sequences that have V and J called. A share of the clones is absent; for the studies checked, an unresolved V gene accounts for under half, and the remainder has no known explanation. Clonal size and the V and J genes are those of that table, whereas D and trimming came from the DNA. The table for this sample lists fewer than 500,000 clones; 70% to 85% of them were counted only once. The ten top clones hold more than 1% of the sample.

This entry comes from a study of blood T cell repertoires in COVID-19 (dated by TCRdb to between 2020 and 2021). For context, the study as a whole: Samples from collaborators originated in the United States, Italy and Spain and spanned both the acute and convalescent phases of COVID-19. Deeply sampled blood TCRbeta repertoires from subjects exposed to, actively infected with, or recovered from COVID-19 were included in the dataset. Sample metadata almost always included a de-identified subject ID, COVID-19 status, age in years and sex. HLA class I and class II types, where available, came from metadata supplied by the sample provider rather than from assay-based typing. The repertoires were made available in a free public database intended to serve as a resource for research on the immune response to SARS-CoV-2. The samples were drawn from two sources: the first 160 participants of the ongoing ImmuneRACE study, and 1,000 to 1,500 subjects contributed by 6 global collaborators. The material from the prospective study consisted of cDNA or gDNA derived from T cells, B-cell-depleted T cells, or PBMCs. The full study reports these points: Clinical and demographic metadata were provided uncurated, with the amount varying by source and participant.

Trimming accounts for 0 bases at V and 7 bases at J, while the number of junction bases matched to no gene is 7. Counted from cysteine to phenylalanine, this CDR3 has 17 amino acids. Only the CDR3 DNA is retained, 51 bases long and in frame from the first base. CDR1 and CDR2 were assigned from the germline V gene as SGHVS and FNYEAQ. This receptor was obtained from a human donor with acute or convalescent COVID-19. The donor label of this sample is uncertain. The sequence links TRBV7-6 to TRBJ2-1; the central 12 bases match TRBD2. The material sequenced was peripheral blood. The sequenced DNA is TGTGCCAGCAGCTTAGCGCCTAGCGGGGGGGCCTTAAATGAGCAGTTCTTC. This sequence encodes CASSLAPSGGALNEQFF.